This entry lists 24 T cell receptor beta chains sequenced from one sample in a study of beta chain features in type 1 diabetes. Expressed TCRB transcripts were sequenced because the entire RNA isolate underwent reverse transcription. Profiling relied on immunoSEQ multiplex PCR, and the TCRdb table lists in-frame clones only, not all of them. This sample has roughly 100,000 clones, with 25% to 30% found just once. Their specific antigens are unknown. Whole-study findings and limits: TCRB CDR3 length was moderately but significantly reduced in all four CD4+ subsets of Type 1 diabetes patients.

Sequencing was done on a sample of central memory CD4+ T cells from blood. The receptor set was obtained from a woman aged 18 to 35 with type 1 diabetes.

This clone was detected a few times. V usage is TRBV11-3 and J usage is TRBJ2-1, with D possibly TRBD2 on 6 matching bases. Germline values: CDR1 SGHNT, CDR2 YENEEA. V lost 2 bases, J lost 8 bases, and 16 bases lay in between. The CDR3 has 15 residues. The CDR3 sequence is CASSLWRGSSDEQFF. CDR3 bases: TGTGCCAGCAGCTTATGGCGGGGTTCGAGCGATGAGCAGTTCTTC.

In this sample, this clone turned up a few times. The rearrangement uses TRBV19 and TRBJ2-7, with 11 bases lining up with TRBD1. Per the germline V gene, CDR1 is LNHDA and CDR2 is SQIVND (reference sequence). Unmatched junction bases numbered 4, after V lost 9 bases and J lost 3 bases. The CDR3 is 13 residues long. As DNA, the CDR3 is TGTGCCAGCACCGGGACAGGGGGCTACGAGCAGTACTTC. The encoded protein is CASTGTGGYEQYF.

This clone was seen a few times. The V gene is TRBV18, the J gene TRBJ2-3; D is possibly TRBD2 (5 bases). Trimming stripped 0 bases from V and 8 bases from J, with 9 bases between. The CDR3 runs 13 residues. CDR1 is KGHSH, CDR2 LQKENI, per germline. The CDR3 loop reads CASSPPSSGTQYF. CDR3 sequence (DNA): TGTGCCAGCTCACCACCGTCAAGCGGTACGCAGTATTTT.

This clone was observed a few times. Written as DNA, the CDR3 is TGTGCCAGCAGCTTAAACGGTTACAATCAGCCCCAGCATTTT. Translated: CASSLNGYNQPQHF. The chain combines TRBV7-9 with TRBJ1-5; D is undetermined. CDR3 length equals 14 residues. Germline assignment: CDR1 SEHNR and CDR2 FQNEAQ (reference sequence). With 2 bases removed from V and 3 bases from J, the gap between germline ends came to 8 bases.

The gene calls are TRBV6-5 and TRBJ2-7; the D gene is possibly TRBD1 (5 bases). Germline V gene sequence: CDR1 MNHEY, CDR2 SVGAGI. V was cut by 7 bases and J by 12 bases, with 19 bases left in between. The CDR3 contains 12 residues. Here the CDR3 reads CASIGHTRAVYF. The CDR3 DNA is TGTGCCAGCATCGGACACACCCGAGCAGTGTACTTC.

This clone was recorded a few times. The chain recombines TRBV18 with TRBJ2-7; 8 bases map to TRBD2. Germline CDR1 reads KGHSH; CDR2 reads LQKENI. J gave up 1 base and V 2 bases, and 7 bases lay outside the gene matches. This CDR3 spans 16 amino acids. The CDR3 loop is CASSPNAASGSYEQYF. In DNA, the CDR3 is TGTGCCAGCTCACCAAATGCAGCTAGCGGGTCCTACGAGCAGTACTTC.

This chain connects TRBV2 to TRBJ1-5; D is unclear. Germline V gene data show CDR1 as SNHLY and CDR2 as FYNNEI. This CDR3 spans 12 amino acids. V lost 6 bases and J 5 bases, leaving 8 bases between the germline ends. CDR3 amino acids: CASRTLDQPQHF. CDR3 in DNA: TGTGCCAGCAGGACATTGGATCAGCCCCAGCATTTT.

This clone has more than one count but fewer than ten. The CDR3 DNA is TGTGCCAGCAGCCCACGGAGTCTGGGCTACAATGAGCAGTTCTTC. This encodes CASSPRSLGYNEQFF. The J gene is TRBJ2-1, the V gene TRBV9, with D hard to call. V lost 4 bases and J lost 3, with 14 bases in between. The CDR3 covers 15 residues. Looked up from germline, CDR1 is SGDLS and CDR2 is YYNGEE.

This chain links TRBV11-2 with TRBJ2-7; 9 positions match TRBD1. The J segment lost 3 bases and the V segment lost 1 base, leaving 7 bases of the junction unmatched. Germline CDR1 and CDR2: SGHAT and FQNNGV. The length of the CDR3 is 16 residues. The CDR3 loop is CASSLGRTGAGYEQYV. The CDR3 DNA reads TGTGCCAGCAGCTTAGGTCGGACAGGGGCAGGCTACGAGCAGTACGTC.

CDR3 residues: CASSLGQGGDEQYF. The CDR3 bases are TGTGCCAGCAGCTTAGGACAGGGCGGGGACGAGCAGTACTTC. V usage is TRBV7-9 and J usage is TRBJ2-7, with D tentatively TRBD1 (7 bases). CDR3 size: 14 residues. The V gene lost 1 base and the J gene lost 5 bases, with 12 bases spanning the gap. Per germline, CDR1 SEHNR and CDR2 FQNEAQ (reference sequence).

This chain joins TRBV6-5 and TRBJ2-7; no definite D call. Looked up from germline, CDR1 is MNHEY and CDR2 is SVGAGI. CDR3 size: 13 residues. V lost 7 bases and J 4 bases, leaving 14 bases between the germline ends. The CDR3 reads CASTYSQLYEQYF. CDR3 sequence (DNA): TGTGCCAGCACGTACAGCCAGTTGTACGAGCAGTACTTC.

This clone was detected only a few times. The gene calls are TRBV7-2 and TRBJ2-1; 7 nucleotides match TRBD1. V dropped 5 bases and J dropped 1; count of bases not matched to a gene: 5. Germline CDR1 SGHTA, CDR2 FQGNSA. This CDR3 spans 15 amino acids. The CDR3 DNA reads as TGTGCCAGCAGCCCCGACAGGGCTTCCTACAATGAGCAGTTCTTC. Its protein is CASSPDRASYNEQFF.

The gene calls are TRBV28 and TRBJ1-5; D call uncertain. The V end lost 2 bases, the J end lost 7 bases, and 9 bases lay between the germline ends. From germline, CDR1 is MDHEN and CDR2 SYDVKM. The CDR3 sequence is 13 residues long. The CDR3 region has the DNA TGTGCCAGCAGTTTAAGTGGAGGGCAGCCCCAGCATTTT. Residues: CASSLSGGQPQHF.

The V gene is TRBV20-1, the J gene TRBJ2-1; no reliable D call. CDR3 size: 11 residues. Germline CDR1 is DFQATT and CDR2 is SNEGSKA (reference sequence). Deletions cut 6 bases from V and 9 bases from J, with 12 bases between. The CDR3 reads CSAQPSLEQFF. The DNA of the CDR3 is TGCAGTGCACAACCTAGTCTTGAGCAGTTCTTC.

J is TRBJ1-5 and V is TRBV19; 7 bases are a match to TRBD1. The germline V gene has CDR1 LNHDA and CDR2 SQIVND (reference sequence). CDR3 length: 14 residues. V lost 5 bases and J lost 4; bases outside the gene matches: 5. The CDR3 DNA follows: TGTGCCAGTAGTTTCCAGGGGGGAAATCAGCCCCAGCATTTT. This sequence encodes CASSFQGGNQPQHF.

The chain employs TRBV5-1 and TRBJ1-5; tentatively, D is TRBD1 (6 bases). The V gene lost 0 bases and the J gene lost 2 bases, with 9 bases spanning the gap. This CDR3 contains 15 residues. Germline CDR1 SGHRS, CDR2 YFSETQ. The CDR3 region is CASSLVSGGNQPQHF. DNA for the CDR3: TGCGCCAGCAGCTTGGTGTCAGGGGGCAATCAGCCCCAGCATTTT.

This clone showed up just a few times. At the DNA level, this CDR3 is encoded by other sequences in the same sample as well. The V gene is TRBV2, the J gene TRBJ2-3; D ambiguous. In germline, CDR1 is SNHLY, CDR2 FYNNEI. The CDR3 runs 13 residues. The V end was cut by 4 bases, the J end by 1 base, with 6 bases between. CDR3 residues: CASSGQGTDTQYF. As DNA, the CDR3 is TGTGCCAGCAGTGGTCAGGGCACAGATACGCAGTATTTT.

The gene calls are TRBV18 and TRBJ1-5; 9 bases are shared with TRBD1. Germline V gene lookup returns CDR1 KGHSH and CDR2 LQKENI. The CDR3 is 15 amino acids. V shed 4 bases, J shed 2 bases, and the junction held 3 bases outside the gene matches. The CDR3 nucleotides read TGTGCCAGCTCACGACAGGGGGTAGGCAATCAGCCCCAGCATTTT. Translated: CASSRQGVGNQPQHF.

The rearrangement joins TRBV7-2 to TRBJ2-7, with 7 bases matching TRBD2. CDR1 is SGHTA, CDR2 FQGNSA, per germline. The CDR3 covers 14 residues. With 1 base clipped from V and 7 bases from J, the junction kept 7 bases outside the gene matches. This chain's CDR3 is CASSLGGGPSEQYV. The CDR3 nucleotides read TGTGCCAGCAGCTTAGGGGGAGGGCCGAGTGAGCAGTACGTC.

The V gene is TRBV10-2, the J gene TRBJ1-2, with 11 bases aligning to TRBD1. The germline V gene has CDR1 WSHSY and CDR2 SAAADI. This CDR3 has 14 amino acids. Losses at the gene ends were 7 bases for V and 4 bases for J; bases not matched to a gene: 5. The CDR3 loop is CASTGTGGFYGYTF. CDR3 coding DNA: TGCGCCAGCACAGGGACAGGGGGTTTCTATGGCTACACCTTC.

V is TRBV28 and J is TRBJ2-1; TRBD2 agrees at 7 bases. Germline CDR1 reads MDHEN; CDR2 reads SYDVKM. The CDR3 totals 17 residues. The V segment lost 2 bases and the J segment 6 bases; nucleotides outside the gene matches: 13. The CDR3 region is CASSLNSLSGIGNEQFF. The CDR3 nucleotides are TGTGCCAGCAGTTTAAATTCTCTGAGCGGGATAGGCAATGAGCAGTTCTTC.

This sequence joins TRBV9 and TRBJ2-1; TRBD1 matches at 7 bases. The CDR3 has 15 amino acids. V dropped 0 bases and J dropped 7; count of bases not matched to a gene: 7. Germline lookup yields CDR1 SGDLS and CDR2 YYNGEE. In DNA form, the CDR3 reads TGTGCCAGCAGCGTAGCCCCCGGGACAGAAAATGAGCAGTTCTTC. It encodes CASSVAPGTENEQFF.

The chain has TRBV10-3 and TRBJ2-2, with D unresolved. Germline CDR1 ENHRY, CDR2 SYGVKD. There are 14 residues in the CDR3. Trimming took 6 bases from V and 6 from J, leaving 14 bases between them. The CDR3: CAIRPGFGSGELFF. CDR3 coding DNA: TGTGCCATCAGACCAGGCTTTGGGTCCGGGGAGCTGTTTTTT.

The chain employs TRBV30 and TRBJ2-7; 10 positions match TRBD2. Trimming cost V 3 bases and J 7 bases; bases outside gene matches: 15. The length of the CDR3 is 16 residues. Germline V gives CDR1 GTSNPN, CDR2 SVGIG (reference sequence). The CDR3 loop reads CAWSPSGTSDDSEQYF. CDR3 nucleotide sequence: TGTGCCTGGAGCCCATCTGGGACTAGCGATGATAGTGAGCAGTACTTC.